Presented here are 21 T cell receptor beta chains from one specimen sequenced in a study of tumor and adjacent non-tumor tissue in lung cancer. This sample's RNA came from whole unsorted tissue. This non-tumor lung sample came from over 3 cm beyond the tumor edge. Three rounds of nested PCR, following a modified ARM-PCR protocol, produced the TCRbeta library. TCRdb reanalysed the multiplex PCR reads using MiXCR and keeps one entry per CDR3 protein. The data show some 100,000 distinct CDR3 sequences, with about 62% seen just once and less than 20% held by the top ten. Specimen: distant non-tumor lung tissue. The receptors come from a man aged 25-45 years with non-small cell lung cancer.

Details on this clonotype: Compared with germline, one end of the junction differs, possibly owing to a read error. The chain recombines TRBV11-2 with TRBJ2-3, with TRBD1 identical over 7 bases. Germline CDR1 reads SGHAT; CDR2 reads FQNNGV. The CDR3 is 16 residues long. CDR3 DNA sequence: TGTTCCAGCAGCTTGGGACAGTCTCCTAGCACAGATACGCAGTATTTT. This sequence encodes CSSSLGQSPSTDTQYF.

About this clonotype: A single base separates this from a much larger clone, so it may be a read error. This chain uses TRBV6-2 or TRBV6-3 with TRBJ2-7; TRBD1 aligns across 7 bases. Per germline, CDR1 MNHEY and CDR2 SVGEGT. There are 15 residues in the CDR3. The CDR3, as DNA: TGTGCCAGCAGTCATTCCGGGACAGTCACGTACGGGCAGTACTTC. Residues: CASSHSGTVTYGQYF.

In this sample, this clonotype turned up once. At one of its ends the junction is not consistent with the germline gene, which may arise from a read error. The chain links TRBV4-2 to TRBJ2-2; 13 bases agree with TRBD2. The CDR3 runs 17 residues. Germline V gene lookup returns CDR1 LGHNA and CDR2 YNFKEQ. The CDR3 loop reads CASSPRLAGGKVGVLSF. CDR3 DNA: TGTGCTAGCAGCCCTCGACTAGCGGGGGGCAAGGTCGGGGTGCTGTCTTTT.

Points on this clonotype: A much larger clone lies one base from this, so it may be a read error. The V call is TRBV12-3 or TRBV12-4, the J call TRBJ1-4; D is undetermined. Trimming stripped 5 bases from V and 4 bases from J, with 5 bases between. The CDR3 extends over 12 amino acids. Written as DNA, the CDR3 is TGTGCCAGCAGTGTCATTAATGAAAAACTGTTTTTT. As protein: CASSVINEKLFF.

The CDR3 nucleotides are TGTGCCAGCAGCCGGGGGTGGACTAGGGCCCCCTACGAGCAGTACTTC. Its translation is CASSRGWTRAPYEQYF. The chain has TRBV11-2 and TRBJ2-7; 7 positions agree with TRBD2. V trimming: 5 bases; J trimming: 2 bases; junction bases outside the gene matches: 12. Germline V lookup: CDR1 SGHAT, CDR2 FQNNGV. The CDR3 sequence is 16 residues long.

Note on this clonotype: The junction shows a germline mismatch at one end, possibly a read error. The chain is built from TRBV6-2 or TRBV6-3 and TRBJ2-6; D might be TRBD1 (5 bases). The CDR3 runs to 17 residues. Per the germline V gene, CDR1 is MNHEY and CDR2 is SVGEGT. The chain's CDR3 is CASSQQTVFPGANVLTF. In DNA, the CDR3 is TGTGCTAGCAGTCAACAGACAGTTTTCCCTGGGGCCAACGTCCTGACTTTC.

The chain combines TRBV30 with TRBJ1-1, with 8 positions matching TRBD1. The CDR3 totals 11 residues. Trimming took 4 bases from V and 12 from J; bases not matched to a gene: 7. Per germline, CDR1 GTSNPN and CDR2 SVGIG (reference sequence). The CDR3 sequence is CAWNGQGATFF. CDR3 sequence (DNA): TGTGCCTGGAATGGCCAGGGGGCCACTTTCTTT.

This clonotype came up a few times. The rearrangement links TRBV29-1 to TRBJ1-2, with D perhaps matching TRBD1 (6 bases). CDR1 SQVTM and CDR2 ANQGSEA come from the germline V gene. V was clipped by 6 bases and J by 6 bases, with 17 bases between them. The CDR3 has 13 residues. CDR3 in DNA: TGCAGCGTAGCCGCAGGGGCGAGCCATGGCTACACCTTC. Translated: CSVAAGASHGYTF.

This sequence joins TRBV4-1 and TRBJ2-1; 10 bases match TRBD2. There are 17 residues in the CDR3. The junction had 10 bases not matched to a gene; V was cut back by 3 bases and J by 5 bases. Germline loops: CDR1 MGHRA, CDR2 YSYEKL. CDR3 loop: CASSQEEPGLANNEQFF. CDR3 nucleotides: TGCGCCAGCAGCCAGGAAGAGCCGGGACTAGCGAACAATGAGCAGTTCTTC.

Turning to this clonotype: An end of the junction does not agree with germline; a read error may underlie this. The chain has TRBV11-3 and TRBJ2-3; 8 bases fit TRBD1. Germline V CDR1 and CDR2: SGHNT, YENEEA. The CDR3 covers 16 residues. CDR3 DNA: TGTACCAGCAGTTCAACCTGCGGACAGGGCGAAGATACGCAGTATTTT. Protein product: CTSSSTCGQGEDTQYF.

Turning to this clonotype: One end of the junction does not line up with germline, which may come from a read error. J is TRBJ2-7 and V is TRBV6-2 or TRBV6-3, with a tentative D call TRBD2 (5 bases). CDR3 size: 11 residues. The germline gives CDR1 MNHEY, CDR2 SVGEGT. The CDR3: CASSYTAGQYF. The CDR3 region has the DNA TGTGCAAGCAGTTACACGGCGGGGCAGTACTTC.

The rearrangement uses TRBV11-2 and TRBJ2-5, with 8 bases aligning to TRBD2. The J segment lost 1 base and the V segment lost 11 bases, leaving 6 bases of the junction unmatched. Germline V gives CDR1 SGHAT, CDR2 FQNNGV. The CDR3 sequence is 13 residues long. As DNA, the CDR3 is TGTGCCTTCGATACTAGCGGCCAAGAGACCCAGTACTTC. Protein: CAFDTSGQETQYF.

In this sample, this clonotype turned up many times. The chain's CDR3 is CSVRERGRGETQYF. DNA for the CDR3: TGCAGTGTGCGGGAGCGGGGGCGTGGAGAGACCCAGTACTTC. The chain combines TRBV20-1 with TRBJ2-5, with 8 positions matching TRBD2. The CDR3 covers 14 residues. Trimming cost V 7 bases and J 4 bases; bases outside gene matches: 11. Germline-derived CDR1 and CDR2 are DFQATT and SNEGSKA (reference sequence).

This clonotype occurred a few times. A much larger clone is a single base away; this may be a read error. The chain links TRBV29-1 to TRBJ2-1, with D tentatively TRBD1 or TRBD2 (5 bases each). This CDR3 has 13 residues. The V gene's germline CDR1 is SQVTM and CDR2 ANQGSEA. DNA of the CDR3: TGCAGAGTGGAAGGGACCATAGCCAATGAGCAGTTCTTC. Translating it yields CRVEGTIANEQFF.

The chain has TRBV4-1 and TRBJ2-3, with D tentatively TRBD1 or TRBD2 (6 bases each). Trimming cost V 8 bases and J 3 bases, with 18 bases left between them. Germline lookup yields CDR1 MGHRA and CDR2 YSYEKL. This CDR3 has 15 residues. The CDR3 protein is CASCPGGTLTDTQYF. The CDR3 nucleotides are TGCGCCAGCTGCCCCGGCGGGACACTAACAGATACGCAGTATTTT.

Remarks on this clonotype: A much larger clone differs from this one at a single base, so this may be a read error. The gene calls are TRBV14 and TRBJ1-6; D may be TRBD1 (5 bases). The CDR3 covers 13 residues. CDR1 is SGHDN, CDR2 FVKESK, per germline. DNA of the CDR3: TGTGCCAGCAGCAACGGGGGTAGTTCACTCCTCCACTTT. Translating it yields CASSNGGSSLLHF.

The sample holds a few counts of this clonotype. The rearrangement joins TRBV11-2 to TRBJ2-7, with 8 bases identical to TRBD1. In germline, CDR1 is SGHAT, CDR2 FQNNGV. The J segment lost 7 bases and the V segment lost 5 bases, leaving 13 bases of the junction unmatched. The CDR3 covers 15 residues. CDR3 region: CASSARTGPEGEQYF. As DNA, the CDR3 is TGTGCCAGCAGCGCCCGGACAGGGCCCGAAGGTGAGCAGTACTTC. The full variable domain, in which reference TRBV11-2 and TRBJ2-7 provide the parts outside the CDR3, is EAGVAQSPRYKIIEKRQSVAFWCNPISGHATLYWYQQILGQGPKLLIQFQNNGVVDDSQLPKDRFSAERLKGVDSTLKIQPAKLEDSAVYLCASSARTGPEGEQYFGPGTRLTVT.

With regard to this clonotype: The conserved phenylalanine or tryptophan is not found at the CDR3 terminus, so this likely reflects a read error. The rearrangement links TRBV4-1 to TRBJ2-7, with 9 bases identical to TRBD2. Germline V gives CDR1 MGHRA, CDR2 YSYEKL. The CDR3 has 16 amino acids. The trim removed 3 bases at V and 1 base at J, leaving 7 bases unmatched. The CDR3 bases are TGCGCCAGCAGCCATCCGGGTCTAGCGGGATCCTACGAGCAGTACCTC. It codes for CASSHPGLAGSYEQYL.

Concerning this clonotype itself: A much larger clone lies one base from this, so it may be a read error. The rearrangement joins TRBV20-1 to TRBJ2-3; 11 positions match TRBD2. The CDR3 has 14 residues. CDR1 is DFQATT, CDR2 SNEGSKA, per germline (reference sequence). DNA for the CDR3: TGCAATGCCCCACTAGCGGGGGTTTCAGATACGCAGTATTTT. Translation gives CNAPLAGVSDTQYF.

This clonotype turned up a few times. One end of the junction does not line up with germline, which may come from a read error. The rearrangement links TRBV11-2 to TRBJ2-7; 8 bases are shared with TRBD2. Germline V CDR1 and CDR2: SGHAT, FQNNGV. The length of the CDR3 is 15 residues. The CDR3 DNA reads as TGTGCCAGCAACTTAGGCGGAGGACTAGCAACCGAGCAGTACTTC. Translating gives CASNLGGGLATEQYF.

This clonotype appeared many times. The chain has TRBV29-1 and TRBJ2-7, with D possibly TRBD1 on 6 matching bases. V was shortened by 2 bases and J by 6 bases, with 14 bases between the two germline ends. The CDR3 is 13 amino acids. Germline V lookup: CDR1 SQVTM, CDR2 ANQGSEA. The CDR3 sequence: CSVEIQDRFEQYF. DNA for the CDR3: TGCAGCGTTGAAATCCAAGACAGGTTCGAGCAGTACTTC.